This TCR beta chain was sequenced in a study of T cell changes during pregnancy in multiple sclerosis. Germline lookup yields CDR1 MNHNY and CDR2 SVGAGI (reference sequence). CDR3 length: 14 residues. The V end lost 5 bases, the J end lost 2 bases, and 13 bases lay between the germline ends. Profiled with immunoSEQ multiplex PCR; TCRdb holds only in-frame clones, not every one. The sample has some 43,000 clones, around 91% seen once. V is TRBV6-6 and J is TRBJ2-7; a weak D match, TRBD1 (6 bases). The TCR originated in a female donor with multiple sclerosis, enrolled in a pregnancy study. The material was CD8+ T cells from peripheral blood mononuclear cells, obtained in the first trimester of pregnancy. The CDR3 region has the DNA TGTGCCAGCAGTCTTGGCAGGGGTCCCTACGAGCAGTACTTC. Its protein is CASSLGRGPYEQYF.